These 4 T cell receptor beta chains share one sample of origin, sequenced in a study of identical twins. TCRdb fed the 5' RACE reads into MiXCR, producing one record per CDR3 protein. The sample holds about 690,000 distinct CDR3 sequences; roughly 6.2% are singletons and the top ten take roughly 1.6%. Source material: naive T cells sorted from blood. The receptors were gathered from a man younger than 35 in good health.

This clonotype was seen a handful of times. The V gene is TRBV7-2, the J gene TRBJ2-7; either TRBD1 or TRBD2 may supply D (5 bases each). Germline CDR1 SGHTA, CDR2 FQGNSA. CDR3 length equals 14 residues. V dropped 4 bases and J dropped 0 bases, with 10 bases sitting between them. In nucleotides, the CDR3 is TGTGCCAGCAGCTCGGGACGGGGCTCCTACGAGCAGTACTTC. The encoded protein is CASSSGRGSYEQYF.

About this clonotype itself: A read error may account for a junction end that differs from germline. The genes are TRBV11-2 and TRBJ2-1; 10 bases align to TRBD1. The CDR3 spans 12 residues. Germline V CDR1 and CDR2: SGHAT, FQNNGV. The CDR3 region is CASSSETGGQIF. The CDR3 DNA is TGTGCCAGCAGCTCTGAGACAGGGGGCCAAATCTTC.

There are many counts of this clonotype. The rearrangement links TRBV6-1 to TRBJ1-6; the match to TRBD1 covers 8 bases. Germline V gene sequence: CDR1 MNHNS, CDR2 SASEGT. This CDR3 region has 15 residues. V was clipped by 7 bases and J by 1 base; unmatched bases: 3. CDR3 DNA sequence: TGTGCCAGCACGGACAGGGCGTCCTATAATTCACCCCTCCACTTT. Translating it yields CASTDRASYNSPLHF.

This clonotype was seen only a few times. This chain joins TRBV30 and TRBJ2-1; unclear D gene. V lost 3 bases and J lost 3, with 18 bases in between. CDR3 length equals 16 residues. The germline CDR1 and CDR2 sequences are GTSNPN and SVGIG (reference sequence). CDR3 coding DNA: TGTGCCTGGAGCCTGACTCCAGTAAGAAACTACAATGAGCAGTTCTTC. It translates to CAWSLTPVRNYNEQFF.